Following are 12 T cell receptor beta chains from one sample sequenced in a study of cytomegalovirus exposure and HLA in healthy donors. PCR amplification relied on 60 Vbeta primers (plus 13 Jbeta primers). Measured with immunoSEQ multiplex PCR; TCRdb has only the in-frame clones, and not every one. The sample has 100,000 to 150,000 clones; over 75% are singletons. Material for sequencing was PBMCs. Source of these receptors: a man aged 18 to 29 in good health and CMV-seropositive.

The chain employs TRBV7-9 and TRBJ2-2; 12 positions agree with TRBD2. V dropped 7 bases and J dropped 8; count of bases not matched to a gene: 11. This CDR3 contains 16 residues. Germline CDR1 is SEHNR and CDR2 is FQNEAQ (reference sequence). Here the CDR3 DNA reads TGTGCCAGCACCCTGGCGGGACTAGCGGGTTTAGGGGAGCTGTTTTTT. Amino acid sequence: CASTLAGLAGLGELFF.

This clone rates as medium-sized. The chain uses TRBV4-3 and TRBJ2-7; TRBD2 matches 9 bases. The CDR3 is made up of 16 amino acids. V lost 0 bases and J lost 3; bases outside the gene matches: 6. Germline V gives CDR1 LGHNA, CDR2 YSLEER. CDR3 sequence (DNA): TGCGCCAGCAGCCAAGAGATCGGTAGCGGGAGCTACGAGCAGTACTTC. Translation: CASSQEIGSGSYEQYF.

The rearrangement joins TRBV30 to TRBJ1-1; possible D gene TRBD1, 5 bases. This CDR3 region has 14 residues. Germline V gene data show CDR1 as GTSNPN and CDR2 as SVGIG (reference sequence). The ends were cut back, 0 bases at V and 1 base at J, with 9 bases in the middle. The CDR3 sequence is CAWSVRGWNTEAFF. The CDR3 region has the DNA TGTGCCTGGAGTGTAAGGGGTTGGAACACTGAAGCTTTCTTT.

As DNA, the CDR3 is TGTGCCAGCAGCTTACTAGCGGGGGAGTATTTT. The encoded protein is CASSLLAGEYF. The J gene is TRBJ2-3, the V gene TRBV7-6; TRBD2 matches 10 bases. This CDR3 has 11 amino acids. After removal of 2 bases from V and 13 bases from J, the junction contained 0 bases not matched to a gene. Germline V gives CDR1 SGHVS, CDR2 FNYEAQ.

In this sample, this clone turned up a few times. The CDR3 reads CASSQDSSYNSPLHF. CDR3 nucleotides: TGTGCCAGCAGCCAGGACAGCTCCTATAATTCACCCCTCCACTTT. The chain employs TRBV14 and TRBJ1-6; a weak D match, TRBD1 (6 bases). CDR1 SGHDN and CDR2 FVKESK come from the germline V gene. The CDR3 spans 15 residues. Trimming shortened V by 3 bases and J by 0 bases, and 6 bases separated the two germline ends.

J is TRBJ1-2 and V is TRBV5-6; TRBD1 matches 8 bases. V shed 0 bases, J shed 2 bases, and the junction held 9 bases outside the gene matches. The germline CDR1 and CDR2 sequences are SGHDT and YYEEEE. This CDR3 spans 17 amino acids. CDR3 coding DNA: TGTGCCAGCAGCTTGGTCTTGTCAGGGGGCTGGAACTATGGCTACACCTTC. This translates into CASSLVLSGGWNYGYTF. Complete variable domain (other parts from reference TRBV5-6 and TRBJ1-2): DAGVTQSPTHLIKTRGQQVTLRCSPKSGHDTVSWYQQALGQGPQFIFQYYEEEERQRGNFPDRFSGHQFPNYSSELNVNALLLGDSALYLCASSLVLSGGWNYGYTFGSGTRLTVV.

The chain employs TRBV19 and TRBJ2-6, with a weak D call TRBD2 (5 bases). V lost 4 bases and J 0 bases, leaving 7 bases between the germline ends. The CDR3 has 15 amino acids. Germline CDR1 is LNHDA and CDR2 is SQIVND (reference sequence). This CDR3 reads CASSNRGSGANVLTF. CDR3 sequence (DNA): TGTGCCAGTAGTAACCGGGGCTCTGGGGCCAACGTCCTGACTTTC. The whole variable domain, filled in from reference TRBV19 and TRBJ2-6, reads DGGITQSPKYLFRKEGQNVTLSCEQNLNHDAMYWYRQDPGQGLRLIYYSQIVNDFQKGDIAEGYSVSREKKESFPLTVTSAQKNPTAFYLCASSNRGSGANVLTFGAGSRLTVL.

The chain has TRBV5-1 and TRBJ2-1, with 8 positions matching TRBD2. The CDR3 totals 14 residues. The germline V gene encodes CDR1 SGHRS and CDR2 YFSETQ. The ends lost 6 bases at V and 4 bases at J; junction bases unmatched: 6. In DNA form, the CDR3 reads TGCGCCAGCAAGGGCGGGAGGTTTTACAATGAGCAGTTCTTC. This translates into CASKGGRFYNEQFF.

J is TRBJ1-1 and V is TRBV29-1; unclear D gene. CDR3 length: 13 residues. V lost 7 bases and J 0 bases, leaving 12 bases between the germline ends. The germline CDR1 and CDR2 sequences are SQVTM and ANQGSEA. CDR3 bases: TGCAGCGGCACGAGGATAATGAACACTGAAGCTTTCTTT. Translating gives CSGTRIMNTEAFF.

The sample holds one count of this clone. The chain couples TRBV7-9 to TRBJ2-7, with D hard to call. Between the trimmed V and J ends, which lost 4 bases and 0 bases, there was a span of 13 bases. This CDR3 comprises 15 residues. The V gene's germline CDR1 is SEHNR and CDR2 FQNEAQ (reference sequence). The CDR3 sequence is CASSSSLRNSYEQYF. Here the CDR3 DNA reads TGTGCCAGCAGCTCCAGCTTGAGGAACTCCTACGAGCAGTACTTC.

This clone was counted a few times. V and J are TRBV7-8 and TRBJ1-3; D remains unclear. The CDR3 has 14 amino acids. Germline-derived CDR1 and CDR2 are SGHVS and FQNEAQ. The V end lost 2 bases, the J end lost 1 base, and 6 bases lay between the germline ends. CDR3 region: CASSLSTSGNTIYF. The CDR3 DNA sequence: TGTGCCAGCAGCTTAAGCACGTCTGGAAACACCATATATTTT.

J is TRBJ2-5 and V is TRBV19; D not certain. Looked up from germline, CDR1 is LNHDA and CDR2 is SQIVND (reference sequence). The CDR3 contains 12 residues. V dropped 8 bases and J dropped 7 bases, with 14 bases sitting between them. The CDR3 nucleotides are TGTGCCAGTGCCCCGGCACGAGGGACCCAGTACTTC. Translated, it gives CASAPARGTQYF.